This T cell receptor beta chain was captured in a study of blood T cell repertoires in COVID-19. Across the study: Acute and convalescent COVID-19 samples came from the United States, Italy and Spain.

TCRdb's table, derived via immunoSEQ multiplex PCR, lists solely in-frame clones and lacks some. The sample lists 270,000 or so clones, 82% occurring once. The CDR3 is made up of 13 amino acids. Germline V gene sequence: CDR1 SNHLY, CDR2 FYNNEI. V lost 2 bases and J 5 bases, leaving 10 bases between the germline ends. The rearrangement joins TRBV2 to TRBJ2-7, with D perhaps TRBD2 (5 bases). The clonotype was recovered from a woman aged 18 to 35 with acute or convalescent COVID-19. Material for sequencing was peripheral blood. The CDR3 sequence is CASSEIARDEQYF. The CDR3 DNA follows: TGTGCCAGCAGTGAAATCGCGCGGGACGAGCAGTACTTC.